This entry describes one TCR beta chain. The clone's antigen remains unknown. No base-level quality is on record; no much larger clone is a single base apart. This specimen's time point label, per the study, means: baseline before first vaccination. Vaccinee samples came from UK trials COV001 and COV002, including a single-blind randomized controlled phase 2/3 trial of AZD1222 (ChAdOx1 nCoV-19) in healthy adults. For TCRbeta chain sequencing, PBMC samples from trial participants were taken at day 0 and at day 28 after the second dose. The data belong to a study of T cell responses to AZD1222 COVID-19 vaccine (dated by TCRdb to about 2021). In terms of the full investigation: Because spike-specific TCR depth and breadth did not differ between the two schedules, AZD1222 recipients who got a second dose at roughly 4 weeks were pooled with those who got a second dose at roughly 12 weeks. TCR sequencing covered over 230 trial participants: 200 to 210 given two doses of AZD1222 and approximately 26 given two doses of MenACWY control vaccine. Trial participants were enrolled into age subgroups of 18-55, 56-69 and 70-plus years, which contained around 150, 29 and 61 TCR-sequenced participants, respectively. What the study reported, not specific to this receptor: Spike-specific TCR breadth and depth rose significantly after two AZD1222 doses compared with day 0 and with MenACWY recipients. Because no day 14 peak-response samples were available, repertoires were characterized only after the peak T cell response. Reportedly, almost half of the unique spike-specific TCRs recognized epitopes lying outside the regions that are mutated in the B.1.351 and B.1.1.7 variants. The vaccine-associated CD4 TCRs covered the entire spike protein, and the dominant responses fell in regions 160-218 and 743-854. Most participants were white British and females outnumbered males, and the authors suggested that clonal diversity may have been underestimated. The 56-69-year group was small, and its depth increase did not reach significance, likely because of low power. Conclusions about previously exposed vaccinees are limited, since just five to seven AZD1222 recipients were seropositive for SARS-CoV-2 at baseline.

The CDR3 regions of human TCRbeta chains were analyzed by immunosequencing. Per the original workflow: TCRs in the repertoires were matched against a reference library of SARS-CoV-2-specific TCRs that had been generated with the MIRA antigen-specificity platform. Breadth meant the fraction of unique TCRs that were SARS-CoV-2-associated, whereas depth meant the fraction of total T cells that were SARS-CoV-2-associated. Using the MIRA data, every spike-specific TCR was mapped to the spike region that the TCR reacted to and assigned to either a CD4 or a CD8 class. Log10-transformed breadth and depth values were compared by one-way ANOVA with Sidak's multiple comparisons tests. Drawn from immuneACCESS, this table holds only the in-frame rearrangements with V and J called that TCRdb kept. Clones are partly lost; checked studies trace under half to an unresolved V gene and leave the rest unexplained. V and J calls and clone size are copied from that table; D and trimming were computed from the DNA. A total of approximately 140,000 clones appear in this sample, 90% to 95% of them only once. The ten largest make up around 1.9% of the sample.

The germline V gene gives CDR1 as SGHRS and CDR2 as YFSETQ. The V and J ends are trimmed by 6 bases and 1 base, leaving 10 bases between them. From its cysteine to its phenylalanine, the CDR3 spans 13 amino acids. The sequence is cut down to CDR3 DNA, 39 bases in frame from base 1. The rearranged chain carries TRBV5-1 and TRBJ1-1; too little of a D gene remains to name it. This sequence originates from an adult in good health. The sequences come from peripheral blood, collected on day 0 of AZD1222 vaccination. The nucleotide sequence is TGCGCCAGCACCTGGAGAGCGAACACTGAAGCTTTCTTT. This sequence encodes CASTWRANTEAFF.